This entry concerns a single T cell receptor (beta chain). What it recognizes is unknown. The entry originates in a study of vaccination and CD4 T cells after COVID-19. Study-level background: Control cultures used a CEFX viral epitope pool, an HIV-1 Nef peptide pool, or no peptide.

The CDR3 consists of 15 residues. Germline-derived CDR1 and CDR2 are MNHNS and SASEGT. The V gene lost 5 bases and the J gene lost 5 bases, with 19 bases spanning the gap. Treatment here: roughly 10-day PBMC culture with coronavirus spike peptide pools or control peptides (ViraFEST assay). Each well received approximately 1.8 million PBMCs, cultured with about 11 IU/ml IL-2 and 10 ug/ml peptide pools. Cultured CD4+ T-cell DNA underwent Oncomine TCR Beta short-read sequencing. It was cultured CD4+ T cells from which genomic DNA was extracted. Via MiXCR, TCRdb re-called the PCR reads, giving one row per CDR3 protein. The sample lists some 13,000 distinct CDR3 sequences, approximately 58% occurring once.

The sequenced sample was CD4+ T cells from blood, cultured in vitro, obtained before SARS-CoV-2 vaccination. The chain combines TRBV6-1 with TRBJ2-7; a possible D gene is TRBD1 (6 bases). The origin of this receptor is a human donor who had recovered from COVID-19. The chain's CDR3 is CASSQTDRYSDEQYF. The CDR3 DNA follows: TGTGCCAGCAGTCAAACCGACAGGTACAGCGACGAGCAGTACTTC.